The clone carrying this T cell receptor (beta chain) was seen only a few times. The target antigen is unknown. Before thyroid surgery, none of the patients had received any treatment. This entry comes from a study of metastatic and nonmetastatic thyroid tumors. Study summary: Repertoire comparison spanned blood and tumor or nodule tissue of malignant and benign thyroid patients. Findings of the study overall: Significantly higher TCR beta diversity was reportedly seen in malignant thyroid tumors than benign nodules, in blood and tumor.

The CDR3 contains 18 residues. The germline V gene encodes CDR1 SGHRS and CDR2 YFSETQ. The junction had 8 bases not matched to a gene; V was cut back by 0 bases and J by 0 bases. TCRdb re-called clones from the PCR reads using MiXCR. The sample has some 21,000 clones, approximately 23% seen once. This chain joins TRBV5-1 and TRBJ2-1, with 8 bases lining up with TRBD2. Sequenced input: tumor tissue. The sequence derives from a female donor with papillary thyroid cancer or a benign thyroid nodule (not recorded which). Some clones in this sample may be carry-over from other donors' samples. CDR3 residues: CASSLASVAGPSYNEQFF. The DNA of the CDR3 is TGCGCCAGCAGCTTGGCTTCGGTAGCGGGACCCTCCTACAATGAGCAGTTCTTC. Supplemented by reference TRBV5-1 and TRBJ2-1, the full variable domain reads KAGVTQTPRYLIKTRGQQVTLSCSPISGHRSVSWYQQTPGQGLQFLFEYFSETQRNKGNFPGRFSGRQFSNSRSEMNVSTLELGDSALYLCASSLASVAGPSYNEQFFGPGTRLTVL.